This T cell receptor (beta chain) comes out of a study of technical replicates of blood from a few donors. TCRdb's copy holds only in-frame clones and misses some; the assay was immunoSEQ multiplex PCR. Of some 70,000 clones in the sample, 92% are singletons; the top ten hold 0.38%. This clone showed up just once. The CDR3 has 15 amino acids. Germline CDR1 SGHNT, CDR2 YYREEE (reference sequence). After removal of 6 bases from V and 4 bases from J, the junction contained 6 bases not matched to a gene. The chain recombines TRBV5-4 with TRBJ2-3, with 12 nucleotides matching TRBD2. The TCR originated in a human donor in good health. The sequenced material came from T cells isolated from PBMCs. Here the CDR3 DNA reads TGTGCCAGCATCCTAGCGGGAGGGCGGGCAGATACGCAGTATTTT. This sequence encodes CASILAGGRADTQYF.